Listed here are 15 T cell receptor beta chains from one sample, sequenced in a study of T cell clonality in common variable immunodeficiency. Some clones are missing from TCRdb's copy, which holds only in-frame ones; the method was immunoSEQ multiplex PCR. The sample has 45,000 to 65,000 clones, none seen only once. The sequencing input was peripheral blood mononuclear cells. Receptors originate from a person aged 18 to 70 in good health.

This clone was counted between two and nine times. The read ends 3 residues shy of where the CDR3 ends; the end is completed using the germline J gene. The gene calls are TRBV5-1 and TRBJ2-2; TRBD2 matches at 14 bases. The CDR3 has 16 residues. V lost 0 bases to trimming and J lost 6 bases; unmatched junction nucleotides: 1. Germline loops: CDR1 SGHRS, CDR2 YFSETQ. Partial CDR3 DNA: TGCGCCAGCAGCTTGGTGACTAGCGGGAGGGCCGGGGAG. It translates to CASSLVTSGRAGE. From start to end, the CDR3 is CASSLVTSGRAGELFF.

This clone showed up many times. The CDR3 goes on 3 residues after the read ends, and that part is filled in from the germline J gene. V and J are TRBV6-2 or TRBV6-3 and TRBJ2-5, with D possibly TRBD2 on 5 matching bases. The V gene's germline CDR1 is MNHEY and CDR2 SVGEGT. The CDR3 length is 14 residues. Trimming shortened V by 5 bases and J by 4 bases, and 14 bases separated the two germline ends. The CDR3 sequence is CASSRGPRPETQYF. The CDR3 DNA, read in part, is TGTGCCAGCAGTAGAGGGCCCCGTCCAGAGACC.

This clone occurred many times. The read stops 3 residues short of the end of the CDR3; the missing end is completed from the germline J gene. The J gene is TRBJ1-3, the V gene TRBV5-1; 8 positions match TRBD1. J gave up 5 bases and V 5 bases, and 9 bases lay outside the gene matches. This CDR3 is built from 15 residues. The germline V gene encodes CDR1 SGHRS and CDR2 YFSETQ. The CDR3 loop reads CASRTTTGARNTIYF. The part of the CDR3 DNA that was read is TGCGCCAGCAGGACCACGACAGGGGCCAGAAACACC.

The sample holds many counts of this clone. The read finishes 3 residues shy of the CDR3 end, and the germline J gene is used to complete it. V usage is TRBV30 and J usage is TRBJ2-5, with 9 positions matching TRBD1. Germline V gives CDR1 GTSNPN, CDR2 SVGIG (reference sequence). This CDR3 spans 13 amino acids. The junction had 5 bases not matched to a gene; V was cut back by 5 bases and J by 4 bases. CDR3: CAWGTGRLETQYF. The CDR3 DNA, read in part, is TGTGCCTGGGGGACAGGGAGGTTAGAGACC.

This clone came up many times. The observed sequence ends 3 residues before the CDR3 terminus, with the missing tail filled in from the germline J gene. This chain uses TRBV5-1 with TRBJ1-5; 10 nucleotides agree with TRBD1. The germline CDR1 and CDR2 sequences are SGHRS and YFSETQ. CDR3 size: 16 residues. V lost 1 base to trimming and J lost 2 bases; unmatched junction nucleotides: 3. The CDR3 here is CASSLTGTGGNQPQHF. The CDR3 DNA, read in part, is TGCGCCAGCAGCTTGACCGGGACAGGGGGCAATCAGCCC.

This clone was picked up many times. The CDR3 is cut off 3 residues early in the read; its end comes from the germline J gene. V gene TRBV20-1 combines with J gene TRBJ2-2, with 14 bases that match TRBD2. With 0 bases clipped from V and 4 bases from J, the junction kept 7 bases outside the gene matches. Per the germline V gene, CDR1 is DFQATT and CDR2 is SNEGSKA (reference sequence). CDR3 length: 18 amino acids. The CDR3: CSARDPTSGRAGTGELFF. The covered CDR3 bases are TGCAGTGCTAGAGACCCGACTAGCGGGAGGGCCGGCACCGGGGAG.

This clone came up many times. The CDR3 extends 3 residues past the end of the read, so its final part is completed from the germline J gene. This chain links TRBV5-1 with TRBJ2-2, with TRBD2 as a possible D gene (5 bases). This CDR3 is 16 amino acids long. Trimming took 4 bases from V and 0 from J, leaving 13 bases between them. The germline V gene encodes CDR1 SGHRS and CDR2 YFSETQ. CDR3 DNA (partial): TGCGCCAGCAGCATACTAGGGATAGCGAACACCGGGGAG. This codes for CASSILGIANTGE. The full CDR3 is CASSILGIANTGELFF. The complete variable domain, with remaining parts taken from reference TRBV5-1 and TRBJ2-2, reads KAGVTQTPRYLIKTRGQQVTLSCSPISGHRSVSWYQQTPGQGLQFLFEYFSETQRNKGNFPGRFSGRQFSNSRSEMNVSTLELGDSALYLCASSILGIANTGELFFGEGSRLTVL.

This clone was detected many times. The read ends 3 residues shy of where the CDR3 ends; the end is completed using the germline J gene. V is TRBV30 and J is TRBJ2-3; TRBD2 agrees at 10 bases. After removal of 5 bases from V and 0 bases from J, the junction contained 14 bases not matched to a gene. The CDR3 loop spans 18 amino acids. Germline CDR1 GTSNPN, CDR2 SVGIG (reference sequence). Incomplete CDR3 DNA: TGTGCCTGGGCCCTAGCGGGAGTACTCTCCTTTAGCACAGATACG. Protein sequence: CAWALAGVLSFSTDT. The whole CDR3 is CAWALAGVLSFSTDTQYF.

This clone was detected ten times or more. The CDR3 end falls 3 residues outside the read, so it is completed with the germline J gene. V usage is TRBV7-9 and J usage is TRBJ2-5, with D perhaps TRBD1 (5 bases). The CDR3 spans 14 residues. Per the germline V gene, CDR1 is SEHNR and CDR2 is FQNEAQ (reference sequence). V was cut by 4 bases and J by 5 bases, with 14 bases left in between. Incomplete CDR3 DNA: TGTGCCAGCAGCTCTCTTCAGGGTCAGGAGACC. This codes for CASSSLQGQET. The full CDR3 is CASSSLQGQETQYF.

This clone has a handful of counts. Sequencing ends 3 residues short of the CDR3 end; the germline J gene provides the rest. V gene TRBV20-1 combines with J gene TRBJ1-6; no reliable D call. CDR3 length: 13 residues. From germline, CDR1 is DFQATT and CDR2 SNEGSKA (reference sequence). Trimming removed 5 bases at V and 7 bases at J, with 12 bases between. CDR3 DNA, as far as it was read: TGCAGTGCTCAGAACCCGCCGAATTCACCC. Protein product: CSAQNPPNSP. The CDR3, in full, reads CSAQNPPNSPLHF.

This clone was observed a handful of times. Read data end 3 residues before the CDR3 end; the end is taken from the germline J gene. This chain links TRBV20-1 with TRBJ2-1; TRBD2 matches at 8 bases. The V segment lost 0 bases and the J segment 7 bases; nucleotides outside the gene matches: 8. CDR1 is DFQATT, CDR2 SNEGSKA, per germline (reference sequence). The CDR3 is 15 amino acids. The CDR3 sequence is CSARDYLAGFNEQFF. The CDR3 DNA, read in part, is TGCAGTGCTAGAGATTATCTAGCGGGTTTTAATGAG.

This clone was found many times. The read halts 3 residues ahead of the CDR3 end, with the missing end drawn from the germline J gene. J is TRBJ2-3 and V is TRBV5-6, with D uncertain. The CDR3 length is 15 residues. Trimming took 4 bases from V and 0 from J, leaving 12 bases between them. CDR1 is SGHDT, CDR2 YYEEEE, per germline. The CDR3 reads CASSPLGSSTDTQYF. Partial CDR3 DNA: TGTGCCAGCAGCCCCCTCGGTTCTAGCACAGATACG.

This clone was observed a handful of times. The read terminates 3 residues ahead of where the CDR3 ends, so the germline J gene completes it. The chain carries TRBV20-1 and TRBJ2-7; maybe TRBD1 (5 bases). The germline V and J ends were trimmed by 1 base and 1 base, with 11 bases remaining between them. Per the germline V gene, CDR1 is DFQATT and CDR2 is SNEGSKA (reference sequence). CDR3 size: 14 residues. CDR3 in amino acids: CSARVQGVSYEQYF. The CDR3 DNA, read in part, is TGCAGTGCTAGAGTTCAGGGTGTGTCCTACGAG.

This clone was counted only a few times. The read terminates 3 residues ahead of where the CDR3 ends, so the germline J gene completes it. This sequence joins TRBV7-9 and TRBJ2-3, with a possible D match to TRBD2 (5 bases). Trimming left V 4 bases short and J 6 bases short, with 8 bases between. The CDR3 extends over 12 amino acids. The germline CDR1 and CDR2 sequences are SEHNR and FQNEAQ (reference sequence). The CDR3 region is CASSSQRDTQYF. The DNA read from the CDR3 is TGTGCCAGCAGCTCCCAGCGGGATACG.

This clone occurred many times. The read ends 3 residues shy of where the CDR3 ends; the end is completed using the germline J gene. This chain connects TRBV30 to TRBJ1-1; no reliable D call. V was clipped by 2 bases and J by 2 bases, with 12 bases between them. CDR1 is GTSNPN and CDR2 is SVGIG in the germline V gene (reference sequence). The CDR3 is made up of 14 amino acids. The covered CDR3 bases are TGTGCCTGGAGTCGGTCCCAACCCAACACTGAA. This gives the protein CAWSRSQPNTE. In full, the CDR3 reads CAWSRSQPNTEAFF.